The following is a T cell receptor (beta chain) sequence with its context. Its antigen is as yet unknown. The source of the sample is a study of T cells in localized non-small cell lung cancer. CDR3 length equals 13 residues. Germline values: CDR1 MNHEY, CDR2 SVGAGI. Trimming took 4 bases from V and 2 from J, leaving 8 bases between them. TCRdb keeps only in-frame clones here, not all; method: immunoSEQ multiplex PCR. The sample includes 20,000 to 30,000 clones, around four fifths of them seen just once. General observations from the study: Among the tissues sampled, uninvolved adjacent lung had the highest T cell clonality, above tumor. Higher T cell density in the blood was associated with longer overall survival, whereas higher adjacent-lung clonality associated with shorter survival. Heterogeneity remains possible because sequencing was limited to only one tumor region. Researchers found a median 57 of the top 100 tumor clones in adjacent lung.

This TCR was sampled from a woman aged 35-70 years with stage I lung adenocarcinoma. The rearrangement links TRBV6-5 to TRBJ1-2; D remains unclear. Sequenced here: peripheral blood, sampled before any cancer treatment. The DNA for the CDR3 is TGTGCCAGCAGTTTAGACACCAACTATGGCTACACCTTC. This sequence encodes CASSLDTNYGYTF.